The sequence of this T cell receptor (beta chain) was determined in a study of chemoradiotherapy in HPV16-positive cancers. Study-wide context: Candidate HPV-specific clones and shared TCR motifs came from two HPV16-positive patients. Study-level results: Only a couple of HPV16-positive patients supplied the functional HPV-specificity definition.

With regard to this clone: Antigen: not known.

TCRdb's table, derived via immunoSEQ multiplex PCR, lists solely in-frame clones and lacks some. This table has 2,000 or so clones, about 90% appearing once. Samples were taken several times over chemoradiotherapy. This clonotype was obtained from a human donor with HPV-associated anogenital cancer. The sample was tumor tissue, taken from a patient who underwent chemoradiotherapy.

As DNA, the CDR3 is TGTGCCAGCACCAGAGGGACTACTTACAATGAGCAGTTCTTC. Amino acid sequence: CASTRGTTYNEQFF. This chain joins TRBV6-5 and TRBJ2-1; 7 bases align to TRBD2. The CDR3 extends over 14 amino acids. Germline V gene data show CDR1 as MNHEY and CDR2 as SVGAGI. Trimming at V came to 7 bases and at J to 4 bases, leaving 7 bases not matched to a gene.